Detailed here is one T cell receptor beta chain. This clone's antigen is unknown. Base qualities are not provided; no much larger clone lies one nucleotide away. These data originate in a study of CD4+ T cells in melanoma (dated by TCRdb to the early 2020s). The study in broad terms: The study examined neoantigen-specific CD4+ T cells in human melanoma.

The study at large found these results: Neoantigen-specific CD4+ T cells were reported to be correlated with the function of CD8+ T cells, macrophages and B cells. Neoantigen-specific CD4+ T cells in melanoma were reported to show diverse differentiation states.

The CDR3 covers 16 residues, taking in both the cysteine and the phenylalanine. Solely the CDR3 DNA is kept, with 48 bases framed from the first base. Deletion took 1 base off V and 1 base off J, with a span of 15 bases between the germline ends. Sequences SGHDT (CDR1) and YYEEEE (CDR2) are obtained from the germline V gene. Library preparation was by the immunoSEQ multiplex PCR assay. In its TCRdb copy, this immuneACCESS table keeps in-frame sequences only and misses some clones. Where compared with another copy, unresolved V genes explain less than half of these, and the others have no known cause. The sample table shows over 130,000 clones, and about nine tenths are seen once. The ten largest clones represent about 1.6% of the sample. Donors were patients with melanoma.

The rearrangement combines TRBV5-6 with TRBJ2-7, with no confident D gene call. The clonotype originates from a human donor with melanoma. In nucleotide form, the sequence is TGTGCCAGCAGCTTGTTTGGGGATTCCCCTTCCTACGAGCAGTACTTC. Translated, it reads CASSLFGDSPSYEQYF.